One and the same sample provided the 28 T cell receptor beta chains below, sequenced in a study of identical twins. TCRdb reprocessed the 5' RACE reads with MiXCR, giving one entry per CDR3 protein. Seen here are under 500,000 distinct CDR3 sequences, roughly 13% observed once, and the top ten hold approximately 0.9%. These data also formed part of another study, on yellow fever vaccine responses in identical twins.

Sequenced: CD4+ T cells sorted from blood. The receptor source for this set is a woman aged 18-29 years in good health.

This clonotype has just a few counts. The J gene is TRBJ2-5, the V gene TRBV2, with D maybe TRBD2 (5 bases). V was shortened by 11 bases and J by 5 bases, with 18 bases between the two germline ends. Looked up from germline, CDR1 is SNHLY and CDR2 is FYNNEI. The CDR3 is 13 amino acids. In nucleotides, the CDR3 is TGTGCCGGAATCGGAGGCGTGATGGAGACCCAGTACTTC. Encoded protein: CAGIGGVMETQYF.

CDR3 DNA: TGTGCCAGCACCCTCGTAGCGGGAGATAGCACAGATACGCAGTATTTT. It specifies CASTLVAGDSTDTQYF. The J gene is TRBJ2-3, the V gene TRBV6-1; 9 bases map to TRBD2. Germline values: CDR1 MNHNS, CDR2 SASEGT. The V segment lost 7 bases and the J segment 0 bases; nucleotides outside the gene matches: 8. CDR3 length equals 16 residues.

V usage is TRBV7-2 and J usage is TRBJ2-3; D may be TRBD1 (6 bases). The CDR3 covers 17 residues. Germline V gene lookup returns CDR1 SGHTA and CDR2 FQGNSA. Trimming took 4 bases from V and 2 from J, leaving 19 bases between them. The CDR3 nucleotides are TGTGCCAGCAGCTCGCAATTTACAGGGTATCTCACAGATACGCAGTATTTT. Translating it yields CASSSQFTGYLTDTQYF.

This clonotype appeared a few times. The V and J genes are TRBV28 and TRBJ2-5; 8 bases are a match to TRBD2. The germline V gene has CDR1 MDHEN and CDR2 SYDVKM. The trim removed 1 base at V and 5 bases at J, leaving 6 bases unmatched. This CDR3 region has 15 residues. Written as DNA, the CDR3 is TGTGCCAGCAGTTTATTGACGGGGGGGCGGGAGACCCAGTACTTC. Protein sequence: CASSLLTGGRETQYF.

DNA for the CDR3: TGCAGTGTTCAGACTAGCGGGAGGCCCTACAATGAGCAGTTCTTC. Protein product: CSVQTSGRPYNEQFF. This chain uses TRBV20-1 with TRBJ2-1, with 13 bases lining up with TRBD2. The germline gives CDR1 DFQATT, CDR2 SNEGSKA (reference sequence). CDR3 length equals 15 residues. J lost 2 bases, V lost 7 bases, and 5 bases had no gene match.

The rearrangement uses TRBV29-1 and TRBJ2-1; weak D call: TRBD2 (7 bases). Germline assignment: CDR1 SQVTM and CDR2 ANQGSEA. The CDR3 consists of 13 residues. CDR3 in amino acids: CTGTRGGRGEQFF. CDR3 DNA sequence: TGCACCGGCACGAGGGGGGGCCGAGGCGAGCAGTTCTTC.

This clonotype was counted once. The gene calls are TRBV29-1 and TRBJ2-7, with TRBD1 matching 7 bases. The germline V gene has CDR1 SQVTM and CDR2 ANQGSEA. The CDR3 loop spans 12 amino acids. Unmatched junction bases numbered 5, after V lost 4 bases and J lost 5 bases. The CDR3 coding sequence is TGCAGCGTTGGCACAGGGGTGCACGAGCAGTACTTC. It yields the protein CSVGTGVHEQYF.

The rearrangement uses TRBV6-5 and TRBJ2-3, with 7 bases aligning to TRBD2. The CDR3 is 18 residues long. V shed 0 bases, J shed 1 base, and the junction held 10 bases outside the gene matches. Germline lookup yields CDR1 MNHEY and CDR2 SVGAGI. Here the CDR3 DNA reads TGTGCCAGCAGTTACTCGAATACAGCGGGGTACCGCACAGATACGCAGTATTTT. Translating gives CASSYSNTAGYRTDTQYF.

The DNA for the CDR3 is TGTGCCAGCATCTGGACTAGCGGCTATCAAGAGACCCAGTACTTC. As protein: CASIWTSGYQETQYF. V gene TRBV7-2 combines with J gene TRBJ2-5, with 10 bases aligning to TRBD2. The CDR3 loop spans 15 amino acids. CDR1 and CDR2 (germline): SGHTA, FQGNSA. Losses at the gene ends were 7 bases for V and 2 bases for J; bases not matched to a gene: 7.

V usage is TRBV9 and J usage is TRBJ2-7; D uncertain. Looked up from germline, CDR1 is SGDLS and CDR2 is YYNGEE. The V and J ends lost 0 bases and 9 bases respectively, with 16 bases between them. The CDR3 extends over 14 amino acids. CDR3 bases: TGTGCCAGCAGCGTAGTAGGGTCTAGTCAGGTGCAGTACTTC. The encoded protein is CASSVVGSSQVQYF.

The gene calls are TRBV20-1 and TRBJ2-3; a possible D gene is TRBD2 (5 bases). Trimming took 3 bases from V and 0 from J, leaving 10 bases between them. CDR3 length equals 14 residues. The germline CDR1 and CDR2 sequences are DFQATT and SNEGSKA (reference sequence). The CDR3 sequence: CSARTIVSTDTQYF. The CDR3 nucleotides read TGCAGTGCTAGGACTATCGTTAGCACAGATACGCAGTATTTT.

In this sample, this clonotype turned up many times. The genes are TRBV18 and TRBJ2-5, with 7 bases aligning to TRBD2. CDR1 is KGHSH, CDR2 LQKENI, per germline. V was pared by 8 bases and J by 1 base, with 7 bases of the junction left unmatched. The CDR3 sequence is 14 residues long. The CDR3 here is CASSPGLGQETQYF. CDR3 nucleotides: TGTGCCAGCAGTCCAGGACTAGGCCAAGAGACCCAGTACTTC.

The V call is TRBV7-9, the J call TRBJ1-6; TRBD1 might be the D (6 bases). Per germline, CDR1 SEHNR and CDR2 FQNEAQ (reference sequence). V lost 3 bases, J lost 12 bases, and 15 bases lay in between. The length of the CDR3 is 14 residues. The CDR3 sequence: CASSLEGGGGPLHF. The CDR3 nucleotides are TGTGCCAGCAGCTTGGAGGGGGGCGGAGGACCCCTCCACTTT.

This clonotype was detected only a few times. This chain joins TRBV29-1 and TRBJ1-1; D gene uncertain. There are 12 residues in the CDR3. V lost 8 bases and J lost 1, with 11 bases in between. Germline loops: CDR1 SQVTM, CDR2 ANQGSEA. CDR3: CSTQQRNTEAFF. In DNA form, the CDR3 reads TGCAGCACTCAACAGAGGAACACTGAAGCTTTCTTT.

The chain recombines TRBV27 with TRBJ2-5, with D maybe TRBD2 (6 bases). V was trimmed by 1 base and J by 5 bases, leaving 8 bases between them. Germline values: CDR1 MNHEY, CDR2 SMNVEV (reference sequence). This CDR3 spans 13 amino acids. The CDR3 spells CASSLWGEETQYF. CDR3 nucleotide sequence: TGTGCCAGCAGTTTATGGGGGGAGGAGACCCAGTACTTC.

The V call is TRBV5-6, the J call TRBJ2-5; D gene uncertain. The CDR3 contains 15 residues. The V gene's germline CDR1 is SGHDT and CDR2 YYEEEE. V was shortened by 4 bases and J by 1 base, with 14 bases between the two germline ends. The chain's CDR3 is CASSPSPGSQETQYF. Written as DNA, the CDR3 is TGTGCCAGCAGCCCCTCCCCGGGTAGCCAAGAGACCCAGTACTTC.

The chain has TRBV11-2 and TRBJ2-5; 7 nucleotides align to TRBD2. CDR1 is SGHAT and CDR2 is FQNNGV in the germline V gene. This CDR3 contains 16 residues. The V and J ends lost 5 bases and 5 bases, in that order; junction bases with no gene match: 14. The CDR3 nucleotides are TGTGCCAGCAGCCTGACTCTAGCGGCCATCGGGGAGACCCAGTACTTC. Protein product: CASSLTLAAIGETQYF. The full variable domain, with the rest looked up from reference TRBV11-2 and TRBJ2-5, is EAGVAQSPRYKIIEKRQSVAFWCNPISGHATLYWYQQILGQGPKLLIQFQNNGVVDDSQLPKDRFSAERLKGVDSTLKIQPAKLEDSAVYLCASSLTLAAIGETQYFGPGTRLLVL.

The rearrangement joins TRBV6-1 to TRBJ1-6; TRBD1 matches at 7 bases. J was trimmed by 3 bases and V by 6 bases; bases with no gene match: 5. CDR3 length equals 15 residues. From germline, CDR1 is MNHNS and CDR2 SASEGT. CDR3 loop: CASRRTGDYNSPLHF. In nucleotides, the CDR3 is TGTGCCAGCAGAAGGACAGGAGACTATAATTCACCCCTCCACTTT.

This clonotype was detected many times. This chain links TRBV5-1 with TRBJ2-4; D unclear. This CDR3 region has 14 residues. Germline V lookup: CDR1 SGHRS, CDR2 YFSETQ. V dropped 4 bases and J dropped 1 base, with 9 bases sitting between them. The CDR3 sequence is CASSVTVAKNIQYF. CDR3 in DNA: TGCGCCAGCAGCGTTACGGTGGCCAAAAACATTCAGTACTTC.

This chain uses TRBV7-6 with TRBJ2-5, with 9 nucleotides matching TRBD2. V shed 2 bases and J 7 bases; nucleotides not matched to a gene: 11. The CDR3 is 16 residues long. Looked up from germline, CDR1 is SGHVS and CDR2 is FNYEAQ. The CDR3 here is CASSLSSGGNPRTQYF. Here the CDR3 DNA reads TGTGCCAGCAGCTTATCCAGCGGGGGGAACCCTCGGACCCAGTACTTC. The variable domain in full, completed from reference TRBV7-6 and TRBJ2-5, reads GAGVSQSPRYKVTKRGQDVALRCDPISGHVSLYWYRQALGQGPEFLTYFNYEAQQDKSGLPNDRFSAERPEGSISTLTIQRTEQRDSAMYRCASSLSSGGNPRTQYFGPGTRLLVL.

This chain uses TRBV2 with TRBJ2-7; TRBD1 agrees at 10 bases. The junction had 14 bases not matched to a gene; V was cut back by 8 bases and J by 7 bases. Germline loops: CDR1 SNHLY, CDR2 FYNNEI. The CDR3 has 15 residues. The CDR3 loop reads CASDKPGTGEDEQYF. The CDR3 coding sequence is TGTGCCAGCGACAAACCCGGGACAGGGGAAGATGAGCAGTACTTC.

The sample holds a few counts of this clonotype. The chain has TRBV7-3 and TRBJ1-1; perhaps TRBD1 as D (5 bases). V was clipped by 6 bases and J by 9 bases, with 14 bases between them. Germline V lookup: CDR1 SGHTA, CDR2 FQGTGA. This CDR3 has 12 residues. The CDR3: CASSPGWGKAFF. In DNA, the CDR3 is TGTGCCAGCAGTCCTGGCTGGGGGAAAGCTTTCTTT.

At least ten counts were recorded for this clonotype. The chain carries TRBV7-9 and TRBJ2-1; D may correspond to TRBD1 or TRBD2 (5 bases each). This CDR3 spans 14 amino acids. Trimming took off 5 bases at V and 4 bases at J, with 12 bases between the two ends. The germline V gene has CDR1 SEHNR and CDR2 FQNEAQ (reference sequence). The CDR3 loop is CASSPRDGYNEQFF. CDR3 in DNA: TGTGCCAGCAGCCCGAGGGACGGATACAATGAGCAGTTCTTC.

This clonotype was counted between two and nine times. Here the CDR3 reads CASSLPQGVAEQFF. In DNA form, the CDR3 reads TGTGCCAGCAGCTTACCCCAGGGGGTGGCTGAGCAGTTCTTC. The gene calls are TRBV5-6 and TRBJ2-1; 7 nucleotides match TRBD1. V lost 2 bases to trimming and J lost 9 bases; unmatched junction nucleotides: 8. CDR1 is SGHDT and CDR2 is YYEEEE in the germline V gene. CDR3 size: 14 residues.

The genes are TRBV25-1 and TRBJ2-5; D gene ambiguous. Germline-derived CDR1 and CDR2 are MGHDK and SYGVNS. Trimming stripped 2 bases from V and 1 base from J, with 11 bases between. This CDR3 has 15 residues. The CDR3 is CASSEVFRIQETQYF. The DNA for the CDR3 is TGTGCCAGCAGTGAAGTTTTCAGAATCCAAGAGACCCAGTACTTC.

The chain couples TRBV29-1 to TRBJ2-6; D ambiguous. This CDR3 spans 14 amino acids. Germline CDR1 SQVTM, CDR2 ANQGSEA. V lost 7 bases and J lost 4, with 14 bases in between. Here the CDR3 reads CSAPGLEGANVLTF. Here the CDR3 DNA reads TGCAGCGCCCCCGGTCTGGAGGGGGCCAACGTCCTGACTTTC.

This clonotype has more than one count but fewer than ten. In nucleotides, the CDR3 is TGTGCCAGCTCACCATTACATACAGGGAGCACAGATACGCAGTATTTT. As protein: CASSPLHTGSTDTQYF. This chain joins TRBV18 and TRBJ2-3, with D perhaps matching TRBD1 (6 bases). The CDR3 contains 16 residues. The V and J ends lost 2 bases and 0 bases respectively, with 12 bases between them. CDR1 KGHSH and CDR2 LQKENI come from the germline V gene. The full variable domain, in which reference TRBV18 and TRBJ2-3 provide the parts outside the CDR3, is NAGVMQNPRHLVRRRGQEARLRCSPMKGHSHVYWYRQLPEEGLKFMVYLQKENIIDESGMPKERFSAEFPKEGPSILRIQQVVRGDSAAYFCASSPLHTGSTDTQYFGPGTRLTVL.

A few counts support this clonotype. This sequence joins TRBV20-1 and TRBJ1-6; D perhaps matches TRBD1 (6 bases). Germline-derived CDR1 and CDR2 are DFQATT and SNEGSKA (reference sequence). The CDR3 extends over 13 amino acids. V lost 3 bases to trimming and J lost 7 bases, with 10 bases between them. CDR3: CSASRRGNSPLHF. The CDR3, as DNA: TGCAGTGCTAGTCGCAGGGGAAATTCACCCCTCCACTTT.